The T cell receptor (beta chain) under discussion was sequenced for a study of T cell responses to AZD1222 COVID-19 vaccine. The protocol was immunoSEQ multiplex PCR, while the TCRdb copy is restricted to in-frame clones and leaves out a portion. The sample contains about 120,000 clones, around 84% of which appear only once. Whole-study findings and limits: Dominant CD4 TCR responses targeted spike regions 160-218 and 743-854. No day 14 peak samples; only post-peak repertoires were characterized.

Note on this clone: Its target is not known.

V was pared by 0 bases and J by 5 bases, with 4 bases of the junction left unmatched. The CDR3 runs to 15 residues. The germline V gene has CDR1 SGHRS and CDR2 YFSETQ. The rearrangement joins TRBV5-1 to TRBJ1-2, with 10 bases fitting TRBD1. The sequence came from an adult who received the AZD1222 COVID-19 vaccine. The source was peripheral blood, collected 28 days after the second AZD1222 dose. CDR3 bases: TGCGCCAGCAGCTTGGTCTCGGACAGGGGGTATGGCTACACCTTC. It yields the protein CASSLVSDRGYGYTF.